The 5 T cell receptor beta chains below all came from one sample that was sequenced in a study of T cell responses to AZD1222 COVID-19 vaccine. Using immunoSEQ multiplex PCR, the repertoire was profiled, and TCRdb retains in-frame clones only, with some absent. The profile shows 150,000 to 200,000 clones, approximately 92% of them singletons. This specimen was peripheral blood, taken on day 0 of AZD1222 vaccination. These receptors were obtained from an adult in good health.

The genes are TRBV20-1 and TRBJ2-7; 7 bases match TRBD1. CDR3 size: 11 residues. Germline-derived CDR1 and CDR2 are DFQATT and SNEGSKA (reference sequence). V shed 3 bases, J shed 4 bases, and the junction held 0 bases outside the gene matches. CDR3 nucleotides: TGCAGTGCTAGCAGGGGGTACGAGCAGTACTTC. Translating gives CSASRGYEQYF.

This sequence joins TRBV4-2 and TRBJ2-7; D is undetermined. V was pared by 1 base and J by 4 bases, with 17 bases between. CDR1 and CDR2 (germline): LGHNA, YNFKEQ. The CDR3 extends over 16 amino acids. This CDR3 is CASSQGGDGVLYEQYF. CDR3 bases: TGTGCCAGCAGCCAAGGAGGCGACGGAGTATTATACGAGCAGTACTTC.

The V and J genes are TRBV6-5 and TRBJ1-4; D is unresolved. Germline V gene data show CDR1 as MNHEY and CDR2 as SVGAGI. Trimming shortened V by 7 bases and J by 4 bases, and 10 bases separated the two germline ends. There are 13 residues in the CDR3. CDR3 sequence reads: CASTFFGNEKLFF. The CDR3 bases are TGTGCCAGCACCTTTTTTGGTAATGAAAAACTGTTTTTT.

The chain is built from TRBV7-6 and TRBJ2-1, with TRBD1 identical over 7 bases. Per germline, CDR1 SGHVS and CDR2 FNYEAQ. This CDR3 is built from 16 residues. V gave up 4 bases and J gave up 8 bases; unmatched junction bases: 14. The DNA of the CDR3 is TGTGCCAGCAGCTCGTACCGGGACAGAGGAATGCATGAGCAGTTCTTC. It translates to CASSSYRDRGMHEQFF.

In this sample, this clone turned up once. The chain employs TRBV2 and TRBJ2-1, with D perhaps assigned TRBD1 or TRBD2 (5 bases each). The length of the CDR3 is 16 residues. CDR1 is SNHLY and CDR2 is FYNNEI in the germline V gene. Trimming pared 5 bases from V and 9 bases from J, leaving 23 bases between. The CDR3 reads CASSTLSGHPAGEQFF. CDR3 nucleotide sequence: TGTGCCAGCAGTACCCTCTCGGGGCACCCCGCCGGTGAGCAGTTCTTC.